The 27 T cell receptor beta chains listed next were all sequenced from one sample in a study of PD-L1 blockade in urothelial cancer. Only in-frame clones appear in the TCRdb table, and some are missing; sequencing was by immunoSEQ multiplex PCR. The profile shows about 35,000 clones, more than 65% of them singletons. The specimen comprised PBMCs, sampled around atezolizumab (anti-PD-L1) treatment. The receptors come from a man in his 70s with urothelial cancer.

The CDR3 region has the DNA TGTGCCAGCAGTGACCCGCCGGGACAGCAAAATTCACCCCTCCACTTT. Translated: CASSDPPGQQNSPLHF. The chain joins TRBV6-1 to TRBJ1-6; TRBD1 aligns across 7 bases. Germline-derived CDR1 and CDR2 are MNHNS and SASEGT. The V gene end was trimmed by 3 bases and the J gene end by 7 bases; junction bases not matched to a gene: 9. The CDR3 length is 16 residues.

The chain couples TRBV7-2 to TRBJ1-2; possible D gene TRBD1, 6 bases. The CDR3 consists of 16 residues. Trimming removed 1 base at V and 0 bases at J, with 12 bases between. Germline loops: CDR1 SGHTA, CDR2 FQGNSA. CDR3 bases: TGTGCCAGCAGCTTAGATAGGACAGCTGCTAACTATGGCTACACCTTC. This sequence encodes CASSLDRTAANYGYTF. Full variable domain (remainder filled in from reference TRBV7-2 and TRBJ1-2): GAGVSQSPSNKVTEKGKDVELRCDPISGHTALYWYRQSLGQGLEFLIYFQGNSAPDKSGLPSDRFSAERTGGSVSTLTIQRTQQEDSAVYLCASSLDRTAANYGYTFGSGTRLTVV.

This sequence joins TRBV4-3 and TRBJ1-3; 8 bases fit TRBD1. With V trimmed by 4 bases and J by 4 bases, 9 bases remained unmatched. This CDR3 region has 16 residues. Germline CDR1 and CDR2: LGHNA and YSLEER. The CDR3 spells CASSPGGRLGGNTIYF. In DNA, the CDR3 is TGCGCCAGCAGCCCAGGGGGCAGGTTGGGGGGAAACACCATATATTTT.

Worth noting for this clone: The same CDR3 also results from other DNA sequences found in this sample. This rearrangement joins TRBV5-6 to TRBJ1-1; weak D call: TRBD1 (5 bases). The CDR3 is made up of 13 amino acids. With 0 bases removed from V and 4 bases from J, the gap between germline ends came to 7 bases. Germline lookup yields CDR1 SGHDT and CDR2 YYEEEE. This CDR3 is CASSLGGGTEAFF. DNA of the CDR3: TGTGCCAGCAGCTTGGGCGGGGGCACTGAAGCTTTCTTT.

A single count supports this clone. The genes are TRBV9 and TRBJ1-2, with 8 bases identical to TRBD1. CDR1 and CDR2 from the germline V gene are SGDLS and YYNGEE. With V trimmed by 3 bases and J by 0 bases, 4 bases remained unmatched. The CDR3 runs to 15 residues. The CDR3 is CASSGLTGANYGYTF. CDR3 DNA: TGTGCCAGCAGCGGACTGACAGGGGCTAACTATGGCTACACCTTC.

The V call is TRBV27, the J call TRBJ2-7; 9 bases agree with TRBD1. Germline V lookup: CDR1 MNHEY, CDR2 SMNVEV (reference sequence). The CDR3 covers 14 residues. V lost 3 bases and J lost 5; bases outside the gene matches: 5. The CDR3 DNA reads as TGTGCCAGCAGTTTGTTCGGGACAGGGAACGAGCAGTACTTC. Amino acid sequence: CASSLFGTGNEQYF.

This clone was recorded once. This rearrangement joins TRBV2 to TRBJ1-2; 9 positions agree with TRBD1. This CDR3 contains 13 residues. V gave up 5 bases and J gave up 7 bases; unmatched junction bases: 5. Germline V CDR1 and CDR2: SNHLY, FYNNEI. The DNA for the CDR3 is TGTGCCAGCAGTCCAGGACAGGGGAGTGGCTACACCTTC. It codes for CASSPGQGSGYTF.

The J gene is TRBJ2-7, the V gene TRBV5-1; D unclear. V was cut by 4 bases and J by 5 bases, with 13 bases left in between. This CDR3 is 13 amino acids long. From germline, CDR1 is SGHRS and CDR2 YFSETQ. The CDR3 nucleotides are TGCGCCAGCAGCATACTACTGAACGACGAGCAGTACTTC. It is translated as CASSILLNDEQYF.

This clone is a singleton in its sample. The chain carries TRBV7-2 and TRBJ2-5; 13 nucleotides match TRBD2. The CDR3 sequence is 15 residues long. Germline CDR1 SGHTA, CDR2 FQGNSA. The J segment lost 4 bases and the V segment lost 6 bases, leaving 5 bases of the junction unmatched. Here the CDR3 reads CASSITSGGGETQYF. For the CDR3, the DNA is TGTGCCAGCAGTATAACTAGCGGGGGGGGAGAGACCCAGTACTTC.

The chain has TRBV6-5 and TRBJ2-7, with 10 bases identical to TRBD2. This CDR3 contains 14 residues. The trim removed 2 bases at V and 10 bases at J, leaving 8 bases unmatched. Per the germline V gene, CDR1 is MNHEY and CDR2 is SVGAGI. The CDR3 loop is CASSYHLAGASQYF. The CDR3 DNA is TGTGCCAGCAGTTACCACCTAGCGGGGGCCTCACAGTACTTC.

V usage is TRBV5-4 and J usage is TRBJ2-3; 16 bases agree with TRBD2. Germline V gene lookup returns CDR1 SGHNT and CDR2 YYREEE (reference sequence). CDR3 length: 19 residues. V lost 7 bases, J lost 1 base, and 12 bases stayed unmatched. CDR3 loop: CASRRQGTSGGAGTDTQYF. CDR3 nucleotides: TGTGCCAGCCGCAGACAGGGGACTAGCGGGGGGGCCGGCACAGATACGCAGTATTTT. Using reference TRBV5-4 and TRBJ2-3 for the parts outside the CDR3, the full variable domain is ETGVTQSPTHLIKTRGQQVTLRCSSQSGHNTVSWYQQALGQGPQFIFQYYREEENGRGNFPPRFSGLQFPNYSSELNVNALELDDSALYLCASRRQGTSGGAGTDTQYFGPGTRLTVL.

This clone ranks as medium-sized. The sample contains more than one DNA sequence encoding this CDR3. The chain is built from TRBV28 and TRBJ1-1, with D possibly TRBD1 on 5 matching bases. Trimming took off 6 bases at V and 1 base at J, with 12 bases between the two ends. CDR1 MDHEN and CDR2 SYDVKM come from the germline V gene. The CDR3 runs to 14 residues. The CDR3 loop reads CASRIQGWNTEAFF. CDR3 nucleotides: TGTGCCAGCAGGATCCAGGGCTGGAACACTGAAGCTTTCTTT.

This CDR3 reads CASSSDRDHEQFF. The DNA of the CDR3 is TGTGCCAGCAGCTCTGACAGGGACCATGAGCAGTTCTTC. The chain has TRBV7-2 and TRBJ2-1; 7 bases match TRBD1. The V gene's germline CDR1 is SGHTA and CDR2 FQGNSA. This CDR3 has 13 residues. V shed 4 bases and J 8 bases; nucleotides not matched to a gene: 5.

This clone was detected only a few times. The chain couples TRBV29-1 to TRBJ2-5, with 7 nucleotides matching TRBD2. The CDR3 is 13 residues long. The V gene's germline CDR1 is SQVTM and CDR2 ANQGSEA. After removal of 4 bases from V and 5 bases from J, the junction contained 7 bases not matched to a gene. The CDR3 spells CSVGGGGLETQYF. The CDR3 bases are TGCAGCGTTGGGGGGGGAGGATTGGAGACCCAGTACTTC.

CDR3: CSATARDEQFF. The CDR3 DNA sequence: TGCAGTGCTACAGCGAGAGATGAGCAGTTCTTC. The V gene is TRBV20-1, the J gene TRBJ2-1; D gene uncertain. The CDR3 covers 11 residues. Trimming cost V 4 bases and J 8 bases, with 9 bases left between them. Germline CDR1 DFQATT, CDR2 SNEGSKA (reference sequence).

CDR3 in amino acids: CASSLGTSGNTIYF. The CDR3 coding sequence is TGTGCCAGCAGCTTAGGGACATCTGGAAACACCATATATTTT. V and J are TRBV11-3 and TRBJ1-3; a possible D gene is TRBD1 (5 bases). Germline V gene lookup returns CDR1 SGHNT and CDR2 YENEEA. This CDR3 contains 14 residues. The V gene lost 1 base and the J gene lost 1 base, with 5 bases spanning the gap.

Only one count was recorded for this clone. The rearrangement links TRBV5-1 to TRBJ2-7; perhaps TRBD2 as D (5 bases). CDR3 length equals 14 residues. Germline V CDR1 and CDR2: SGHRS, YFSETQ. Trimming removed 0 bases from V and 3 bases from J, with 10 bases in between. For the CDR3, the DNA is TGCGCCAGCAGCTTGGACAGCGGACTCTACGAGCAGTACTTC. Its protein product is CASSLDSGLYEQYF.

V usage is TRBV7-2 and J usage is TRBJ1-2; D gene uncertain. This CDR3 has 13 amino acids. Germline V gene data show CDR1 as SGHTA and CDR2 as FQGNSA. Deletions cut 5 bases from V and 6 bases from J, with 13 bases between. DNA for the CDR3: TGTGCCAGCAGCCCTGCCCCGAGGGATGGCTACACCTTC. Its protein product is CASSPAPRDGYTF. Complete variable domain (other parts from reference TRBV7-2 and TRBJ1-2): GAGVSQSPSNKVTEKGKDVELRCDPISGHTALYWYRQSLGQGLEFLIYFQGNSAPDKSGLPSDRFSAERTGGSVSTLTIQRTQQEDSAVYLCASSPAPRDGYTFGSGTRLTVV.

The J gene is TRBJ1-2, the V gene TRBV6-1, with D possibly matching TRBD1 (5 bases). Germline loops: CDR1 MNHNS, CDR2 SASEGT. The length of the CDR3 is 13 residues. V was pared by 5 bases and J by 3 bases, with 10 bases between. The DNA for the CDR3 is TGTGCCAGCAGTCCCGACAGAGACTATGGCTACACCTTC. Its translation: CASSPDRDYGYTF.

J is TRBJ2-1 and V is TRBV9; TRBD2 matches 10 bases. Germline V gives CDR1 SGDLS, CDR2 YYNGEE. The V segment lost 4 bases and the J segment 8 bases; nucleotides outside the gene matches: 9. This CDR3 contains 15 residues. CDR3 amino acids: CASSPTSGKWDEQFF. CDR3 nucleotides: TGTGCCAGCAGCCCAACTAGCGGGAAATGGGATGAGCAGTTCTTC.

J is TRBJ2-1 and V is TRBV5-4, with 11 bases that match TRBD2. CDR1 and CDR2 (germline): SGHNT, YYREEE (reference sequence). V was clipped by 6 bases and J by 6 bases; unmatched bases: 11. There are 16 residues in the CDR3. The CDR3 DNA follows: TGTGCCAGCACCCGCCCTACTAGCGGGGGCCTCAATGAGCAGTTCTTC. As protein: CASTRPTSGGLNEQFF.

The chain links TRBV7-2 to TRBJ2-2; 12 nucleotides align to TRBD2. Trimming took 5 bases from V and 5 from J; bases not matched to a gene: 9. Germline CDR1 reads SGHTA; CDR2 reads FQGNSA. CDR3 length equals 17 residues. DNA for the CDR3: TGTGCCAGCAGCCCTCGGACTAGCGGGATCGGTACCGGGGAGCTGTTTTTT. It encodes CASSPRTSGIGTGELFF.

The chain employs TRBV5-4 and TRBJ2-6; D is perhaps TRBD2 (6 bases). Germline V gene lookup returns CDR1 SGHNT and CDR2 YYREEE (reference sequence). CDR3 size: 16 residues. Trimming left V 4 bases short and J 2 bases short, with 13 bases between. This CDR3 is CASSLLRGPGANVLTF. The CDR3 DNA is TGTGCCAGCAGCCTCTTGCGGGGCCCTGGGGCCAACGTCCTGACTTTC.

The chain recombines TRBV7-6 with TRBJ2-2; 12 bases are shared with TRBD2. Per germline, CDR1 SGHVS and CDR2 FNYEAQ. This CDR3 has 17 residues. Trimming removed 2 bases from V and 6 bases from J; junction bases left unmatched: 7. CDR3 nucleotides: TGTGCCAGCAGCTTACCGGGACTAGCGGGTACTGCCGGGGAGCTGTTTTTT. The encoded protein is CASSLPGLAGTAGELFF. Supplemented by reference TRBV7-6 and TRBJ2-2, the full variable domain reads GAGVSQSPRYKVTKRGQDVALRCDPISGHVSLYWYRQALGQGPEFLTYFNYEAQQDKSGLPNDRFSAERPEGSISTLTIQRTEQRDSAMYRCASSLPGLAGTAGELFFGEGSRLTVL.

The rearrangement links TRBV28 to TRBJ2-6; TRBD2 might be the D (5 bases). CDR3 length equals 14 residues. Germline CDR1 MDHEN, CDR2 SYDVKM. The V end lost 3 bases, the J end lost 2 bases, and 5 bases lay between the germline ends. The DNA of the CDR3 is TGTGCCAGCAGTTTGCGGGCTGGGGCCAACGTCCTGACTTTC. It codes for CASSLRAGANVLTF.

This rearrangement joins TRBV7-6 to TRBJ2-3; weak D call: TRBD1 (5 bases). The CDR3 covers 15 residues. The germline gives CDR1 SGHVS, CDR2 FNYEAQ. The ends were cut back, 5 bases at V and 2 bases at J, with 14 bases in the middle. CDR3 in DNA: TGTGCCAGCAGCCCTAGGGGCTTCGACACAGATACGCAGTATTTT. Its protein is CASSPRGFDTDTQYF. Drawing the rest from reference TRBV7-6 and TRBJ2-3, the complete variable domain is GAGVSQSPRYKVTKRGQDVALRCDPISGHVSLYWYRQALGQGPEFLTYFNYEAQQDKSGLPNDRFSAERPEGSISTLTIQRTEQRDSAMYRCASSPRGFDTDTQYFGPGTRLTVL.

The chain carries TRBV25-1 and TRBJ1-3; 8 nucleotides line up with TRBD1. The CDR3 contains 12 residues. Germline loops: CDR1 MGHDK, CDR2 SYGVNS. J was trimmed by 15 bases and V by 5 bases; bases with no gene match: 9. The CDR3 DNA reads as TGTGCCAGCAGTAGGGGCAGGGGGCGAAAATATTTT. Amino acid sequence: CASSRGRGRKYF.